This T cell receptor (beta chain) was documented in a study of identical twins. Study-wide findings and caveats: A lower insertion count was a feature of abundant cord blood beta clonotypes, with no such feature in memory repertoires. The study found weaker excess twin sharing in beta out-of-frame sequences.

TCRdb independently ran MiXCR on the 5' RACE reads; one entry per CDR3 protein. This table holds hundreds of thousands of distinct CDR3 sequences, approximately 9% found once. This clonotype appeared a few times. Its antigen is unidentified. V lost 4 bases, J lost 1 base, and 11 bases lay in between. Germline CDR1 SGHRS, CDR2 YFSETQ. This CDR3 has 14 residues. These records were also assigned to another study, of yellow fever vaccine responses in identical twins.

The TCR originated in a young woman in good health. V gene TRBV5-1 combines with J gene TRBJ1-1; no reliable D call. Sequencing used PBMCs. The DNA of the CDR3 is TGCGCCAGCAGCCCCAGTGGCCGGAACACTGAAGCTTTCTTT. This gives the protein CASSPSGRNTEAFF. The full variable domain, completed using reference TRBV5-1 and TRBJ1-1, is KAGVTQTPRYLIKTRGQQVTLSCSPISGHRSVSWYQQTPGQGLQFLFEYFSETQRNKGNFPGRFSGRQFSNSRSEMNVSTLELGDSALYLCASSPSGRNTEAFFGQGTRLTVV.